These T cell receptor beta chains were read from a single sample in a study of cytomegalovirus exposure and HLA in healthy donors. Repertoires were generated with immunoSEQ multiplex PCR, while TCRdb's copy carries only in-frame clones and drops some. The data show about 200,000 clones, with roughly 73% seen just once and approximately 2% held by the top ten. Specimen: PBMCs. All receptors come from a woman in her twenties or thirties in good health and CMV-seropositive. The CDR3 runs from the conserved cysteine through the conserved F or W. A D gene is named only where the DNA matches it firmly. Where a row states a size, it is once, few, many or the class of an expanded clone; other rows omit it.

J gene: TRBJ1-3; D gene: -; clone size: -; V gene: TRBV9; CDR3 DNA: TGTGCCAGCAGCGGACAGTTCTCTGGAAACACCATATATTTT; CDR3 protein: CASSGQFSGNTIYF
J gene: TRBJ2-7; D gene: TRBD1; clone size: few; V gene: TRBV11-2; CDR3 DNA: TGTGCCAGCAGCTTTGGGACAGGGGGAATCTACGAGCAGTACTTC; CDR3 protein: CASSFGTGGIYEQYF
J gene: TRBJ2-2; D gene: TRBD1; clone size: -; V gene: TRBV28; CDR3 DNA: TGTGCCACAGGGGGCGATAGAACCGGGGAGCTGTTTTTT; CDR3 protein: CATGGDRTGELFF
J gene: TRBJ2-5; D gene: -; clone size: -; V gene: TRBV5-1; CDR3 DNA: TGCGCCAGCAGCACCGGAACGTCCGGGAACCAAGAGACCCAGTACTTC; CDR3 protein: CASSTGTSGNQETQYF
J gene: TRBJ1-1; D gene: -; clone size: -; V gene: TRBV5-1; CDR3 DNA: TGCGCCAGCGGCCAGGAACAGGACACTGAAGCTTTCTTT; CDR3 protein: CASGQEQDTEAFF
J gene: TRBJ2-3; D gene: -; clone size: -; V gene: TRBV7-9; CDR3 DNA: TGTGCCAGCAGGCGGGGCGGGGTGGCAGATACGCAGTATTTT; CDR3 protein: CASRRGGVADTQYF
J gene: TRBJ2-5; D gene: TRBD2; clone size: -; V gene: TRBV4-3; CDR3 DNA: TGCGCCAGCAGCCAAGGGCGGGGGGGCCAAGAGACCCAGTACTTC; CDR3 protein: CASSQGRGGQETQYF
J gene: TRBJ2-2; D gene: TRBD2; clone size: once; V gene: TRBV5-1; CDR3 DNA: TGCGCCAGCAGCACGGGACTAGCGGGAGCAGCCGGGGAGCTGTTTTTT; CDR3 protein: CASSTGLAGAAGELFF
J gene: TRBJ2-7; D gene: -; clone size: once; V gene: TRBV15; CDR3 DNA: TGTGCCACCAGCAGAGCCCCCGCAGGGGCCCACGAGCAGTACTTC; CDR3 protein: CATSRAPAGAHEQYF
J gene: TRBJ2-3; D gene: -; clone size: -; V gene: TRBV5-1; CDR3 DNA: TGCGCCAGCAGCTTGCGCGTCACAGATACGCAGTATTTT; CDR3 protein: CASSLRVTDTQYF
J gene: TRBJ1-3; D gene: -; clone size: -; V gene: TRBV6-1; CDR3 DNA: TGTGCCAGCAGTGCAAGATCCGCGACAGACCACTCTGGAAACACCATATATTTT; CDR3 protein: CASSARSATDHSGNTIYF
J gene: TRBJ2-7; D gene: -; clone size: -; V gene: TRBV27; CDR3 DNA: TGTGCCAGCAGTTTTACCAGCGGGTACTCCTACGAGCAGTACTTC; CDR3 protein: CASSFTSGYSYEQYF
J gene: TRBJ2-7; D gene: TRBD2; clone size: -; V gene: TRBV6-1; CDR3 DNA: TGTGCCAGCAACCGACTAGCGGGATCCTACGAGCAGTACTTC; CDR3 protein: CASNRLAGSYEQYF
J gene: TRBJ1-2; D gene: TRBD1; clone size: -; V gene: TRBV28; CDR3 DNA: TGTGCCAGCAGTTTGGCAGGACAGGGGTTATATGGCTACACCTTC; CDR3 protein: CASSLAGQGLYGYTF
J gene: TRBJ2-7; D gene: TRBD1; clone size: -; V gene: TRBV10-3; CDR3 DNA: TGTGCCATCAGTCCGGACAGGGAGGCCGAGCAGTACTTC; CDR3 protein: CAISPDREAEQYF
J gene: TRBJ2-2; D gene: -; clone size: few; V gene: TRBV25-1; CDR3 DNA: TGTGCCAGCATCCTGGGACATTGGGGTAAACACGGGGAGCTGTTTTTT; CDR3 protein: CASILGHWGKHGELFF
J gene: TRBJ2-7; D gene: TRBD1; clone size: -; V gene: TRBV6-5; CDR3 DNA: TGTGCCAGCAGTTACCCCGGGACAGGTGGTGTGCAGTACTTC; CDR3 protein: CASSYPGTGGVQYF
J gene: TRBJ1-2; D gene: -; clone size: -; V gene: TRBV2; CDR3 DNA: TGTGCCAGCGGACAAGGGAACTATGGCTACACCTTC; CDR3 protein: CASGQGNYGYTF
J gene: TRBJ2-3; D gene: -; clone size: -; V gene: TRBV7-2; CDR3 DNA: TGTGCCAGCAGCTTAGCTGTAGCGGTATCAGATACGCAGTATTTT; CDR3 protein: CASSLAVAVSDTQYF
J gene: TRBJ2-1; D gene: TRBD2; clone size: -; V gene: TRBV28; CDR3 DNA: TGTGCCAGCAGTTTACGGGAGGGGTATTCCTACAATGAGCAGTTCTTC; CDR3 protein: CASSLREGYSYNEQFF